A selection of T cell receptor beta chains follows, all from one sample in a study of Graves' ophthalmopathy and Graves' hyperthyroidism. TCRdb analysed the multiplex PCR reads with MiXCR anew, one entry per CDR3 protein. The sample lists 620,000 or so distinct CDR3 sequences; 20% to 25% were seen once. Sequences were obtained from peripheral blood. The receptors come from a young woman with stable Graves' hyperthyroidism. Some clones in this sample may be carry-over from other donors' samples. The CDR3 runs from the conserved cysteine through the conserved F or W. The order of the fields is clone size, D gene, V gene, J gene, CDR3 DNA, CDR3 protein. D genes are given only for firm matches. Some rows have no size entry. The others give once, few or many, or a class for an expanded clone.

clone size: NA
D gene: NA
V gene: TRBV6-2/TRBV6-3
J gene: TRBJ1-2
CDR3 DNA: TGTGCCAGCAGTTACAGGGAGCCCTATGGCTACACCTTC
CDR3 protein: CASSYREPYGYTF

clone size: few
D gene: TRBD1
V gene: TRBV19
J gene: TRBJ2-3
CDR3 DNA: TGTGCCAGTAGTATTCTGGGGACAGGGGGCGATACGCAGTATTTT
CDR3 protein: CASSILGTGGDTQYF

clone size: many
D gene: NA
V gene: TRBV28
J gene: TRBJ1-6
CDR3 DNA: TGTGCCAGCAGTGGGTGGGGAATGGATTCACCCCTCCACTTT
CDR3 protein: CASSGWGMDSPLHF

clone size: NA
D gene: TRBD2
V gene: TRBV18
J gene: TRBJ2-5
CDR3 DNA: TGTGCCAGCTCGGATAGCGGGGAAGAGACCCAGTACTTC
CDR3 protein: CASSDSGEETQYF

clone size: many
D gene: NA
V gene: TRBV6-2/TRBV6-3
J gene: TRBJ1-3
CDR3 DNA: TGTGCCAGCAGTAGAGATTCTGGAAACACCATATATTTT
CDR3 protein: CASSRDSGNTIYF

clone size: few
D gene: TRBD1
V gene: TRBV7-9
J gene: TRBJ1-1
CDR3 DNA: TGTGCCAGCAGCTCAAAACAGGGGGCGGGCACTGAAGCTTTCTTT
CDR3 protein: CASSSKQGAGTEAFF

clone size: few
D gene: NA
V gene: TRBV7-4
J gene: TRBJ2-7
CDR3 DNA: TGTGCCAGCAGCTTAGGAGACTCGAAGCAGTACTTC
CDR3 protein: CASSLGDSKQYF

clone size: few
D gene: NA
V gene: TRBV19
J gene: TRBJ1-1
CDR3 DNA: TGTGCCAGTAGTATGGACGTCACCCTGAACACTGAAGCTTTCTTT
CDR3 protein: CASSMDVTLNTEAFF

clone size: NA
D gene: NA
V gene: TRBV9
J gene: TRBJ2-7
CDR3 DNA: TGTGCCAGCAGCGTAGGTCCCGCGATCTACGAGCAGTACTTC
CDR3 protein: CASSVGPAIYEQYF

clone size: many
D gene: NA
V gene: TRBV6-1
J gene: TRBJ1-2
CDR3 DNA: TGTGCCAGCACTGCGGCAGCTAACTATGGCTACACCTTC
CDR3 protein: CASTAAANYGYTF

clone size: many
D gene: NA
V gene: TRBV6-1
J gene: TRBJ1-2
CDR3 DNA: TGTGCCAGCAGGCAGGGAGGACACTATGGCTACACCTTC
CDR3 protein: CASRQGGHYGYTF

clone size: NA
D gene: NA
V gene: TRBV20-1
J gene: TRBJ1-5
CDR3 DNA: TGCAGTGCTACAGACAATAGCAATCAGCCCCAGCATTTT
CDR3 protein: CSATDNSNQPQHF

clone size: many
D gene: TRBD1
V gene: TRBV30
J gene: TRBJ1-5
CDR3 DNA: TGTGCCTGGAGACTTCAGGGGGAGGGCAATCAGCCCCAGCATTTT
CDR3 protein: CAWRLQGEGNQPQHF

clone size: few
D gene: TRBD1
V gene: TRBV6-1
J gene: TRBJ1-1
CDR3 DNA: TGTGCCAGCAGTGGAAGGGGGCTCCCGGCGGGGACTGAAGCTTTCTTT
CDR3 protein: CASSGRGLPAGTEAFF

clone size: many
D gene: NA
V gene: TRBV4-2
J gene: TRBJ1-2
CDR3 DNA: TGTGCCAGCAGCCAATCCGACAGTAACTATGGCTACACCTTC
CDR3 protein: CASSQSDSNYGYTF

clone size: few
D gene: TRBD1
V gene: TRBV3-1
J gene: TRBJ1-1
CDR3 DNA: TGTGCCAGCAGCCAATTGACAGGGAAGGCTGAAGCTTTCTTT
CDR3 protein: CASSQLTGKAEAFF

clone size: many
D gene: NA
V gene: TRBV4-1
J gene: TRBJ1-2
CDR3 DNA: TGCGCCAGCAGGGCAACCGGGCCAAGCTTAGATGGCTACACCTTC
CDR3 protein: CASRATGPSLDGYTF

clone size: many
D gene: TRBD2
V gene: TRBV20-1
J gene: TRBJ2-5
CDR3 DNA: TGCAGTGCTAGAGAGGGGTTAGCGGGGCAAGAGACCCAGTACTTC
CDR3 protein: CSAREGLAGQETQYF

clone size: few
D gene: NA
V gene: TRBV12-3/TRBV12-4
J gene: TRBJ1-1
CDR3 DNA: TGTGCCAGCAGTTTAGACAGTGGGGGACTGAACACTGAAGCTTTCTTT
CDR3 protein: CASSLDSGGLNTEAFF

clone size: few
D gene: NA
V gene: TRBV6-2/TRBV6-3
J gene: TRBJ2-5
CDR3 DNA: TGTGCCAGCAGCCACGGACGGTCCCGGGAGACCCAGTACTTC
CDR3 protein: CASSHGRSRETQYF

clone size: many
D gene: NA
V gene: TRBV12-5
J gene: TRBJ1-6
CDR3 DNA: TGTGCTAGTGGTTTGGGACAGAAGAATTCACCCCTCCACTTT
CDR3 protein: CASGLGQKNSPLHF

clone size: many
D gene: TRBD1
V gene: TRBV5-1
J gene: TRBJ1-2
CDR3 DNA: TGCGCCAGCAGCCCGGACAGGGAACCAGCTAACTATGGCTACACCTTC
CDR3 protein: CASSPDREPANYGYTF

clone size: NA
D gene: NA
V gene: TRBV12-3/TRBV12-4
J gene: TRBJ1-2
CDR3 DNA: TGTGCCATCAGCCCAGGGGCAGGGGATTATGGCTACACCTTC
CDR3 protein: CAISPGAGDYGYTF

clone size: many
D gene: NA
V gene: TRBV2
J gene: TRBJ1-5
CDR3 DNA: TGTGCCAGCAGTTTCGACAGTTTGGGCAATCAGCCCCAGCATTTT
CDR3 protein: CASSFDSLGNQPQHF

clone size: NA
D gene: NA
V gene: TRBV30
J gene: TRBJ1-1
CDR3 DNA: TGTGCCTGGAGTGGAGACCCTGGGACTGAAGCTTTCTTT
CDR3 protein: CAWSGDPGTEAFF

clone size: many
D gene: NA
V gene: TRBV6-1
J gene: TRBJ2-7
CDR3 DNA: TGTGCCAGCACCCCGTCCCGGTACTCCTACGAGCAGTACTTC
CDR3 protein: CASTPSRYSYEQYF

clone size: few
D gene: NA
V gene: TRBV3-1
J gene: TRBJ2-5
CDR3 DNA: TGTGCCAGCAGCCAATTAAAACCGGGGGAAGCGGAGACCCAGTACTTC
CDR3 protein: CASSQLKPGEAETQYF

clone size: many
D gene: NA
V gene: TRBV12-3/TRBV12-4
J gene: TRBJ1-1
CDR3 DNA: TGTGCCAGCAGTCCGCGGTGGACTGAAGCTTTCTTT
CDR3 protein: CASSPRWTEAFF

clone size: many
D gene: NA
V gene: TRBV20-1
J gene: TRBJ2-7
CDR3 DNA: TGCAGTGCTAGAGATTTCACACGAGGGGAGCAGTACTTC
CDR3 protein: CSARDFTRGEQYF

clone size: many
D gene: TRBD1
V gene: TRBV19
J gene: TRBJ1-6
CDR3 DNA: TGTGCCAGTAGCCAACAGGGGACTTCCTATAATTCACCCCTCCACTTT
CDR3 protein: CASSQQGTSYNSPLHF

clone size: few
D gene: NA
V gene: TRBV3-1
J gene: TRBJ1-1
CDR3 DNA: TGTGCCAGCAGCCTAAGAGGCGGTCGGAGGACTGAAGCTTTCTTT
CDR3 protein: CASSLRGGRRTEAFF